Listed below are T cell receptor beta chains from one sample, sequenced in a study of blood T cell repertoires in COVID-19. Method: immunoSEQ multiplex PCR; TCRdb's copy keeps in-frame clones and lacks some. The sample holds approximately 110,000 clones, around 74% seen once. Source material: peripheral blood. These receptors originate from a man aged 80 or over with COVID-19, enrolled during active disease. Both conserved end residues are part of each CDR3. The D gene is left open where the match is weak. Some rows have no size entry. The others give once, few or many, or a class for an expanded clone.

size: NA; J: TRBJ2-7; V: TRBV3-1/TRBV3-2; D: TRBD2; DNA: TGTGCCAGCAGCACGGGACTAGCGGACTACGAGCAGTACTTC; CDR3: CASSTGLADYEQYF
size: NA; J: TRBJ1-2; V: TRBV6-5; D: TRBD1; DNA: TGTGCCAGCAGCTCCGGGACAGGGCTTTATGGCTACACCTTC; CDR3: CASSSGTGLYGYTF
size: few; J: TRBJ1-2; V: TRBV27; D: NA; DNA: TGTGCCAGCAGGCGGGCCGGGGTCCGTCCGGGCTACACCTTC; CDR3: CASRRAGVRPGYTF
size: NA; J: TRBJ1-2; V: TRBV9; D: NA; DNA: TGTGCCAGCAGCGCGTTCCGGGACACCGCGTATGGCTACACCTTC; CDR3: CASSAFRDTAYGYTF
size: NA; J: TRBJ2-7; V: TRBV19; D: TRBD2; DNA: TGTGCCAGTAGTACCAGCGCGGGGGGTCCCTACGAGCAGTACTTC; CDR3: CASSTSAGGPYEQYF
size: once; J: TRBJ1-1; V: TRBV5-1; D: NA; DNA: TGCGCCAGCAGCTTGTTCGGGGCGGGAGACACTGAAGCTTTCTTT; CDR3: CASSLFGAGDTEAFF
size: NA; J: TRBJ1-2; V: TRBV28; D: NA; DNA: TGTGCCAGCAGCCCCCTTAACTATGGCTACACCTTC; CDR3: CASSPLNYGYTF
size: NA; J: TRBJ2-3; V: TRBV10-3; D: TRBD2; DNA: TGTGCCATCAGTGATCTCCCCGGGACTAGGGGCAATACAGATACGCAGTATTTT; CDR3: CAISDLPGTRGNTDTQYF
size: NA; J: TRBJ2-7; V: TRBV5-1; D: TRBD1; DNA: TGCGCCAGCAGCTTGAAAGCTGACAGGGGGAGTGAGCAGTACTTC; CDR3: CASSLKADRGSEQYF
size: once; J: TRBJ1-6; V: TRBV28; D: TRBD1; DNA: TGTGCCAGCAGTCCGGACAGGTGGAATTCACCCCTCCACTTT; CDR3: CASSPDRWNSPLHF
size: NA; J: TRBJ2-3; V: TRBV7-9; D: TRBD1; DNA: TGTGCCAGCAGCCCTGGGACAGGGTTCAGGGATACGCAGTATTTT; CDR3: CASSPGTGFRDTQYF
size: NA; J: TRBJ2-3; V: TRBV11-3; D: TRBD2; DNA: TGTGCCAGCAGCTTGGGTCAGCGGGAGAGGGCAGATACGCAGTATTTT; CDR3: CASSLGQRERADTQYF
size: NA; J: TRBJ2-3; V: TRBV9; D: TRBD2; DNA: TGTGCCAGCAGCCTAGAACTAGCGGGAGTAACAGATACGCAGTATTTT; CDR3: CASSLELAGVTDTQYF
size: NA; J: TRBJ2-2; V: TRBV2; D: NA; DNA: TGTGCCAGCAGGGGGGGAGTATCGAACACCGGGGAGCTGTTTTTT; CDR3: CASRGGVSNTGELFF
size: NA; J: TRBJ2-1; V: TRBV5-4; D: TRBD2; DNA: TGTGCCAGCACCCTACAGGTCGGGGGGAATGAGCAGTTCTTC; CDR3: CASTLQVGGNEQFF
size: NA; J: TRBJ2-7; V: TRBV2; D: TRBD1; DNA: TGTGCCAGCACTGGACAGGGTGCCTACGAGCAGTACTTC; CDR3: CASTGQGAYEQYF
size: NA; J: TRBJ2-7; V: TRBV9; D: TRBD1; DNA: TGTGCCAGCAGCCACGGTAGGGACAGCTCCTACGAGCAGTACTTC; CDR3: CASSHGRDSSYEQYF
size: NA; J: TRBJ2-1; V: TRBV11-2; D: NA; DNA: TGTGCCAGCAGCTTAGCACCGGGAAGAGCGGACAATGAGCAGTTCTTC; CDR3: CASSLAPGRADNEQFF
size: NA; J: TRBJ1-4; V: TRBV4-1; D: NA; DNA: TGCGCCAGCAGCCTTCGCGGGGCGAGTTCCACCACAACTAATGAAAAACTGTTTTTT; CDR3: CASSLRGASSTTTNEKLFF
size: NA; J: TRBJ1-1; V: TRBV12-5; D: NA; DNA: TGTGCTAGTGGTTTGAACACAGCTTCTGAAGCTTTCTTT; CDR3: CASGLNTASEAFF
size: NA; J: TRBJ1-1; V: TRBV11-2; D: NA; DNA: TGTGCCAGCAGCCTATGGAGGGCAGCTTTCTTT; CDR3: CASSLWRAAFF
size: NA; J: TRBJ2-7; V: TRBV5-1; D: NA; DNA: TGCGCCAGCAGCTTGGAGGGTCCGGGGTCCTACGAGCAGTACTTC; CDR3: CASSLEGPGSYEQYF
size: few; J: TRBJ2-7; V: TRBV7-8; D: NA; DNA: TGTGCCAGCAGCTGGGGGCAAAACTACGAGCAGTACTTC; CDR3: CASSWGQNYEQYF
size: few; J: TRBJ1-1; V: TRBV5-1; D: NA; DNA: TGCGCCAGCAGCTTGACAGCGAGCAGGGCTGAAGCTTTCTTT; CDR3: CASSLTASRAEAFF